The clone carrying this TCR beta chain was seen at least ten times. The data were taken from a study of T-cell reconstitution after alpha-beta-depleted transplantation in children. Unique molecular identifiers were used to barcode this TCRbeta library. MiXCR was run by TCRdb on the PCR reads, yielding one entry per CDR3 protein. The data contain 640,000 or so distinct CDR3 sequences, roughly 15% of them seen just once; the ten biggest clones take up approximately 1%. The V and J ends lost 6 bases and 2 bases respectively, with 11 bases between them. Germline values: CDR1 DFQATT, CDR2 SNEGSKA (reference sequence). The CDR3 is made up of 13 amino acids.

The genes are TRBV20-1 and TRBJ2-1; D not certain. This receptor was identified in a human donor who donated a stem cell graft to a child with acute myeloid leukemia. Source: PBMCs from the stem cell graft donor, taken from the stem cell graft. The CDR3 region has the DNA TGCAGTGCCCCGGGTCAGACCTACAATGAGCAGTTCTTC. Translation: CSAPGQTYNEQFF.